This T cell receptor (beta chain) was obtained from a study of PD-1 blockade in classical Hodgkin lymphoma. Each and every patient relapsed after autologous stem cell transplantation, and patients got differing brentuximab vedotin exposure. The protocol was immunoSEQ multiplex PCR, while the TCRdb copy is restricted to in-frame clones and leaves out a portion. The data contain nearly 60,000 clones, approximately 90% of them singletons. The V end lost 1 base, the J end lost 2 bases, and 3 bases lay between the germline ends. Germline loops: CDR1 SNHLY, CDR2 FYNNEI. This CDR3 is 12 amino acids long. The rearrangement links TRBV2 to TRBJ2-7; no firm D call. The input for sequencing was peripheral blood mononuclear cells (PBMCs), taken before the second cycle of nivolumab. The receptor's source is a human donor with classical Hodgkin lymphoma. CDR3 in DNA: TGTGCCAGCAGTGAAGAGGCCTACGAGCAGTACTTC. This codes for CASSEEAYEQYF.